This T cell receptor (beta chain) was identified during a study of Ad26.COV2.S vaccination and SARS-CoV-2 variants. The overall study: Doses of Ad26.COV2.S were injected into muscle once or twice, 56 days apart.

Turning to this clone: As yet, its antigen is unknown.

Clones were read by immunoSEQ multiplex PCR, and TCRdb kept only the in-frame ones, dropping some. The sample gives approximately 420,000 clones, approximately 86% of which show up once; more than 3% is in the top ten. Germline V lookup: CDR1 SGDLS, CDR2 YYNGEE. CDR3 size: 16 residues. Trimming took off 1 base at V and 5 bases at J, with 13 bases between the two ends. Documented treatment: some 20 received Ad26.COV2.S at low or high dose, single or two shots; roughly 5 received placebo; per-sample allocation not given. The samples were gathered on day 63 after the first injection of vaccine or placebo. Findings and limits, study-wide: Whether participants received vaccine or placebo, their non-spike TCR breadth was similar.

The TCR was taken from a person aged 18-60 years who received the Ad26.COV2.S COVID-19 vaccine or a placebo. The specimen was peripheral blood, collected in a trial of Ad26.COV2.S vaccine versus placebo. The V and J genes are TRBV9 and TRBJ1-6; a weak D match, TRBD1 (5 bases). The CDR3 spells CASSVSVRGNNSPLHF. The CDR3 DNA reads as TGTGCCAGCAGCGTAAGTGTAAGGGGAAATAATTCACCCCTCCACTTT.